A single sample is the source of the 11 T cell receptor beta chains below, sequenced in a study of blood T cell repertoires in COVID-19. TCRdb keeps only in-frame clones here, not all; method: immunoSEQ multiplex PCR. Found here are 150,000 to 200,000 clones, roughly 93% of them singletons; the top ten hold 2%. The specimen sequenced was peripheral blood. The receptors stem from a woman aged 55-70 years with COVID-19, enrolled during active disease.

V usage is TRBV19 and J usage is TRBJ2-5, with D possibly being TRBD2 (5 bases). The CDR3 spans 15 residues. Germline assignment: CDR1 LNHDA and CDR2 SQIVND (reference sequence). Trimming cost V 7 bases and J 5 bases, with 20 bases left between them. CDR3 nucleotides: TGTGCCAGTACTAGCATCAGAGGGAGTCAGGAGACCCAGTACTTC. This gives the protein CASTSIRGSQETQYF.

This chain links TRBV27 with TRBJ1-2, with 8 nucleotides matching TRBD1. This CDR3 region has 15 residues. After removal of 8 bases from V and 0 bases from J, the junction contained 8 bases not matched to a gene. The germline V gene has CDR1 MNHEY and CDR2 SMNVEV (reference sequence). The CDR3 loop reads CASGPQGATNYGYTF. The CDR3, as DNA: TGTGCCAGCGGCCCGCAGGGGGCGACTAACTATGGCTACACCTTC.

The genes are TRBV6-5 and TRBJ1-1, with D maybe TRBD1 (5 bases). The CDR3 sequence is 14 residues long. Trimming took 6 bases from V and 0 from J, leaving 11 bases between them. CDR1 is MNHEY and CDR2 is SVGAGI in the germline V gene. The CDR3 DNA sequence: TGTGCCAGCAGGACGACAGACATGAACACTGAAGCTTTCTTT. Protein: CASRTTDMNTEAFF.

The chain recombines TRBV30 with TRBJ1-5; D is possibly TRBD1 (5 bases). This CDR3 is 14 amino acids long. V was cut by 2 bases and J by 3 bases, with 11 bases left in between. Germline lookup yields CDR1 GTSNPN and CDR2 SVGIG (reference sequence). CDR3 protein: CAWSTDSFNQPQHF. The CDR3 DNA sequence: TGTGCCTGGAGTACCGACAGCTTCAATCAGCCCCAGCATTTT.

The V gene is TRBV5-6, the J gene TRBJ1-1; 10 bases fit TRBD1. Trimming at V came to 0 bases and at J to 0 bases, leaving 8 bases not matched to a gene. In germline, CDR1 is SGHDT, CDR2 YYEEEE. This CDR3 comprises 18 residues. CDR3 coding DNA: TGTGCCAGCAGCTTGGGTCGACAGGGGGCGAGAGTGAACACTGAAGCTTTCTTT. Its protein product is CASSLGRQGARVNTEAFF.

The chain carries TRBV28 and TRBJ1-2, with TRBD1 as a possible D gene (6 bases). CDR3 length: 12 residues. CDR1 and CDR2 (germline): MDHEN, SYDVKM. The CDR3 DNA is TGTGCATTTCTTAACAGGGTCTATGGCTACACCTTC. It translates to CAFLNRVYGYTF.

The rearrangement links TRBV5-4 to TRBJ1-4, with D tentatively TRBD1 (5 bases). Looked up from germline, CDR1 is SGHNT and CDR2 is YYREEE (reference sequence). This CDR3 spans 14 amino acids. The ends were cut back, 4 bases at V and 4 bases at J, with 11 bases in the middle. In DNA form, the CDR3 reads TGTGCCAGCAGCCTAGATCAGGGTAATGAAAAACTGTTTTTT. Translated, it gives CASSLDQGNEKLFF.

This clone was counted a single time. This chain links TRBV5-8 with TRBJ2-2; D is unclear. CDR1 SGHTS and CDR2 YDEGEE come from the germline V gene. The CDR3 has 12 residues. V lost 3 bases, J lost 5 bases, and 5 bases lay in between. The DNA for the CDR3 is TGTGCCAGCAGCTCCTTGACCGGGGAGCTGTTTTTT. This gives the protein CASSSLTGELFF. The complete variable domain, with remaining parts taken from reference TRBV5-8 and TRBJ2-2, reads EAGVTQSPTHLIKTRGQQATLRCSPISGHTSVYWYQQALGLGLQFLLWYDEGEERNRGNFPPRFSGRQFPNYSSELNVNALELEDSALYLCASSSLTGELFFGEGSRLTVL.

This rearrangement joins TRBV18 to TRBJ2-5; tentatively, D is TRBD1 (5 bases). Trimming removed 3 bases at V and 1 base at J, with 9 bases between. The V gene's germline CDR1 is KGHSH and CDR2 LQKENI. The CDR3 length is 14 residues. DNA of the CDR3: TGTGCCAGCTCACCTCTGGACACCCAAGAGACCCAGTACTTC. This sequence encodes CASSPLDTQETQYF. Supplemented by reference TRBV18 and TRBJ2-5, the full variable domain reads NAGVMQNPRHLVRRRGQEARLRCSPMKGHSHVYWYRQLPEEGLKFMVYLQKENIIDESGMPKERFSAEFPKEGPSILRIQQVVRGDSAAYFCASSPLDTQETQYFGPGTRLLVL.

A word on this clone: Other DNA sequences within the sample encode an identical CDR3. The chain has TRBV5-5 and TRBJ1-2; D not certain. V lost 0 bases and J 2 bases, leaving 5 bases between the germline ends. CDR1 and CDR2 (germline): SGHKS, YYEKEE (reference sequence). This CDR3 region has 13 residues. CDR3 sequence: CASSLDGNYGYTF. Here the CDR3 DNA reads TGTGCCAGCAGCTTGGACGGGAACTATGGCTACACCTTC.

J is TRBJ1-1 and V is TRBV5-6; the D is unclear. The CDR3 extends over 17 amino acids. Germline assignment: CDR1 SGHDT and CDR2 YYEEEE. Trimming stripped 3 bases from V and 2 bases from J, with 20 bases between. The CDR3 here is CASSSARGVIANTEAFF. CDR3 nucleotide sequence: TGTGCCAGCAGCTCCGCACGGGGAGTCATCGCCAACACTGAAGCTTTCTTT. The entire variable domain, with the rest obtained from reference TRBV5-6 and TRBJ1-1, is as follows: DAGVTQSPTHLIKTRGQQVTLRCSPKSGHDTVSWYQQALGQGPQFIFQYYEEEERQRGNFPDRFSGHQFPNYSSELNVNALLLGDSALYLCASSSARGVIANTEAFFGQGTRLTVV.